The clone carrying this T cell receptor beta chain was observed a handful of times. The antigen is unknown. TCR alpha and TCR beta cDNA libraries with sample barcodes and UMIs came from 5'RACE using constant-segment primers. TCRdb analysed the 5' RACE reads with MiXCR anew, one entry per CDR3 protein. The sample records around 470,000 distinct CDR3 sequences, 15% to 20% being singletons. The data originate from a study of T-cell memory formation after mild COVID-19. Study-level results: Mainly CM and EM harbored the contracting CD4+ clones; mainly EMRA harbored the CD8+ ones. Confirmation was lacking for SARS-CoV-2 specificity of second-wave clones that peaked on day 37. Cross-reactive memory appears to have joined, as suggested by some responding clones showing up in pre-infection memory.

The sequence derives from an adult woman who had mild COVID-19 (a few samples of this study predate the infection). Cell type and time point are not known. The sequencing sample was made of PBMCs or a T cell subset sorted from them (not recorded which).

The CDR3 coding sequence is TGCAGCGTTGATAGGGTGGGAGAGACCCAGTACTTC. Its protein product is CSVDRVGETQYF. This rearrangement joins TRBV29-1 to TRBJ2-5, with unresolved D. CDR1 SQVTM and CDR2 ANQGSEA come from the germline V gene. The CDR3 covers 12 residues. Trimming cost V 3 bases and J 4 bases, with 9 bases left between them.